This T cell receptor beta chain was sequenced for a study of CD8+ T cells in alopecia areata. Notes on the study in general: Higher clonality and more expanded CD8+ clones appeared in lesional than normal scalp.

Isolated RNA was reverse transcribed into cDNA used as the sequencing template. Repertoires were generated with immunoSEQ multiplex PCR, while TCRdb's copy carries only in-frame clones and drops some. Among some 150,000 clones listed, roughly 82% were seen once. Noted treatment: oral pan-JAK inhibitor, 5-10 mg twice daily. From PBMCs, CD4+ and CD8+ T cells were sorted. In its sample, this clone was seen a few times. The target antigen is unknown. The sequence was obtained from a human donor with alopecia areata. The sequenced sample was CD8+ T cells sorted from blood, obtained at week 4, from a patient treated with tofacitinib.

CDR3 nucleotide sequence: TGTGCCAGCAGTCCAGGGACTAGCGGACACAATGAGCAGTTCTTC. This translates into CASSPGTSGHNEQFF. The chain couples TRBV27 to TRBJ2-1; 11 bases match TRBD2. CDR3 length: 15 amino acids. J gave up 5 bases and V 5 bases, and 5 bases lay outside the gene matches. Germline V gene data show CDR1 as MNHEY and CDR2 as SMNVEV (reference sequence).